This T cell receptor (beta chain) was captured in a study of T cell responses to AZD1222 COVID-19 vaccine. The CDR3 spans 14 residues. Germline lookup yields CDR1 KGHSH and CDR2 LQKENI. The V end lost 3 bases, the J end lost 7 bases, and 12 bases lay between the germline ends. Note on this clone: The antigen is not known.

Study-level results: Clonal diversity may have been underestimated in mostly white British donors. Epitopes outside B.1.351 and B.1.1.7 mutated regions reportedly drew nearly half of spike TCRs.

Measured with immunoSEQ multiplex PCR; TCRdb has only the in-frame clones, and not every one. The table has about 59,000 clones, 89% seen once. The chain links TRBV18 to TRBJ2-2, with D tentatively TRBD1 or TRBD2 (5 bases each). The sample was peripheral blood, taken 28 days after the second AZD1222 dose. This receptor was obtained from an adult who received the AZD1222 COVID-19 vaccine. CDR3 amino acids: CASSPGPEVGELFF. Written as DNA, the CDR3 is TGTGCCAGCTCACCGGGACCGGAGGTCGGGGAGCTGTTTTTT.